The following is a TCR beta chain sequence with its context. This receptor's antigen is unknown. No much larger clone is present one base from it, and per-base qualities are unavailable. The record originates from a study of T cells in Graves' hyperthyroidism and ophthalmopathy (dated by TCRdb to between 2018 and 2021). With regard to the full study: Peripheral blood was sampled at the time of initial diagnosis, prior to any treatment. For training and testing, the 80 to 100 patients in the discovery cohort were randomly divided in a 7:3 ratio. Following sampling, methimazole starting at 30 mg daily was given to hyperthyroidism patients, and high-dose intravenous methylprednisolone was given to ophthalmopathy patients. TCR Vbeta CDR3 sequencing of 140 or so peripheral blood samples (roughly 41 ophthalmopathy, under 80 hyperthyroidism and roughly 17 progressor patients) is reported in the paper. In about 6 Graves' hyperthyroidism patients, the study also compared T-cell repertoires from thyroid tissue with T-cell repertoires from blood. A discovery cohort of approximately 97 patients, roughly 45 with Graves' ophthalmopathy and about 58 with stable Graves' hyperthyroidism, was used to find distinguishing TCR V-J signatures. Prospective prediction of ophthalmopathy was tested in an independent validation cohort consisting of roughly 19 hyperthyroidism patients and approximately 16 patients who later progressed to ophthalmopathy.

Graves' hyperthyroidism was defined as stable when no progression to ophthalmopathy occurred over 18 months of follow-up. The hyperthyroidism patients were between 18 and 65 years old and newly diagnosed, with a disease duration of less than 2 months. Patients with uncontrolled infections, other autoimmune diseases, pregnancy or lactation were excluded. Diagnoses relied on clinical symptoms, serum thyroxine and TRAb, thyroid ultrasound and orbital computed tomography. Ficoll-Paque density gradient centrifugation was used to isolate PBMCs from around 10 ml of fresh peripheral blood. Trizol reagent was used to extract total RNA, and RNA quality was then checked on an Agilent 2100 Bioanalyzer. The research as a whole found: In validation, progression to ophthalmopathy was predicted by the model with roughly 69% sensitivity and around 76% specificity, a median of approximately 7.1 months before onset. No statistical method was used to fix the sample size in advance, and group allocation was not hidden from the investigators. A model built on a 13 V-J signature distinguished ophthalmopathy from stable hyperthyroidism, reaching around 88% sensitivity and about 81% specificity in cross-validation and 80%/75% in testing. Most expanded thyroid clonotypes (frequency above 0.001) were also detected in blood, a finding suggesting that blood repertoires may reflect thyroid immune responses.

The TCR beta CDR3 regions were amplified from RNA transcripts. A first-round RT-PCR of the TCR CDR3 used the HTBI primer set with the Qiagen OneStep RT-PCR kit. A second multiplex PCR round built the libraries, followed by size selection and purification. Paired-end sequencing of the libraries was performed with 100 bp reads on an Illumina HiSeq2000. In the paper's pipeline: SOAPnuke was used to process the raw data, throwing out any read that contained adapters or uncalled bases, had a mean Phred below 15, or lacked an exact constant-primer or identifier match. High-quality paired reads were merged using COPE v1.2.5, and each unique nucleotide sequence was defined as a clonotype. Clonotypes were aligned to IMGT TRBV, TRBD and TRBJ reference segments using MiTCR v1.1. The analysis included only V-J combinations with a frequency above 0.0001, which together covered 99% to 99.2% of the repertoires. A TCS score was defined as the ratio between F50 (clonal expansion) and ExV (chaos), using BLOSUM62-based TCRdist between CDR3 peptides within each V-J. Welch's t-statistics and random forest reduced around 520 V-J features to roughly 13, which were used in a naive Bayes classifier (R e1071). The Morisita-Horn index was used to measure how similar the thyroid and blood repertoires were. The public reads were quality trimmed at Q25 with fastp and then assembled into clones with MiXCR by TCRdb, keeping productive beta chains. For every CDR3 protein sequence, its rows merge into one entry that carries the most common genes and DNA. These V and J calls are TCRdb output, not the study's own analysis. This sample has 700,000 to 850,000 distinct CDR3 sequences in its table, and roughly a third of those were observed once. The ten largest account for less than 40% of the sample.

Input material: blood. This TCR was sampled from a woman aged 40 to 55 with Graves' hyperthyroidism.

The bases are TGTGCCAGCAGCTCCCCCGGGACAGGATCCGGCTACACCTTC. The translation is CASSSPGTGSGYTF. The sequence is built from TRBV7-9 and TRBJ1-2; 8 central nucleotides agree with TRBD1. Germline trimming: 4 bases from V, 8 bases from J; junction bases outside gene matches: 9. Per the germline V gene (reference sequence), SEHNR is the CDR1 and FQNEAQ is the CDR2. The CDR3 contains 14 residues, cysteine and phenylalanine counted. Just the 42-base CDR3 DNA is kept, in frame starting at base 1.